This T cell receptor (beta chain) was captured in a study of tumor-infiltrating lymphocytes in primary liver carcinoma. The tissue used was unsorted bulk material of about 20-33 mg. RNA and DNA were co-extracted from it with the AllPrep DNA/RNA mini kit. Starting from 500 ng of total RNA, TCR beta cDNA was produced with a primer in the constant region. TCR beta libraries came from three nested multiplex PCR rounds using slightly modified ARM-PCR. TRBV1-TRBV30 forward primers paired with a C-beta reverse primer were used in the first two PCR rounds, which ran roughly 9 cycles each. TCRdb redid the calling of the multiplex PCR reads with MiXCR, one entry per CDR3 protein. The sample lists around 70,000 distinct CDR3 sequences, 55% to 75% occurring once. Details on this clonotype: An end of the junction does not agree with germline; a read error may underlie this.

The germline V gene has CDR1 SGHAT and CDR2 FQDESV (reference sequence). The CDR3 is 13 residues long. This TCR derives from a man aged 35 to 55 with primary liver carcinoma and hepatitis B virus infection. The sequenced sample consisted of liver tumor tissue from sampling region 4. Noted subset: tumor region T4, right-lateral pole. The chain has TRBV11-1 and TRBJ2-1, with unresolved D. CDR3 protein: CASGLGRANEWFF. The CDR3, as DNA: TGTGCCAGCGGCTTAGGCCGGGCAAATGAGTGGTTCTTC.